These 26 T cell receptor beta chains came from one sample sequenced in a study of T cell repertoires in cytomegalovirus infection. One entry per CDR3 protein, called by TCRdb with MiXCR from the reads. The table lists some 680,000 distinct CDR3 sequences, roughly 36% of them singletons. Specimen: PBMCs. The receptor set was obtained from a human donor in good health (CMV status not recorded). Some clones in this sample may be carry-over from other donors' samples.

This clonotype was counted at least ten times. The CDR3 coding sequence is TGTGCCAGCAGCTTAGAACTAGCGGGGGGGCCGGGAGGCACAGATACGCAGTATTTT. Amino acid sequence: CASSLELAGGPGGTDTQYF. J is TRBJ2-3 and V is TRBV7-2; 13 nucleotides match TRBD2. V trimming: 1 base; J trimming: 1 base; junction bases outside the gene matches: 8. The germline V gene has CDR1 SGHTA and CDR2 FQGNSA. This CDR3 is built from 19 residues.

This clonotype was seen a few times. The chain has TRBV20-1 and TRBJ2-7; D might be TRBD2 (5 bases). Germline-derived CDR1 and CDR2 are DFQATT and SNEGSKA (reference sequence). The CDR3 spans 14 residues. Trimming removed 0 bases from V and 0 bases from J, with 9 bases in between. The CDR3 is CSARDDGVSYEQYF. The DNA of the CDR3 is TGCAGTGCTAGAGACGACGGGGTCTCCTACGAGCAGTACTTC.

This clonotype showed up just a few times. The chain uses TRBV27 and TRBJ2-2, with 9 positions matching TRBD1. Germline lookup yields CDR1 MNHEY and CDR2 SMNVEV (reference sequence). The V segment lost 3 bases and the J segment 5 bases; nucleotides outside the gene matches: 7. The CDR3 totals 16 residues. CDR3 nucleotides: TGTGCCAGCAGTTTCTCTCCGGGACAGGGTACCGGGGAGCTGTTTTTT. Amino acid sequence: CASSFSPGQGTGELFF.

This clonotype came up once. The J gene is TRBJ1-1, the V gene TRBV7-2, with D unresolved. The CDR3 is made up of 15 amino acids. Trimming took 1 base from V and 5 from J, leaving 14 bases between them. The germline V gene encodes CDR1 SGHTA and CDR2 FQGNSA. The CDR3 region is CASSLGGRGWTEAFF. The CDR3 nucleotides read TGTGCCAGCAGCTTAGGAGGCCGAGGGTGGACTGAAGCTTTCTTT.

The table lists this clonotype with a few counts. The chain employs TRBV11-2 and TRBJ1-2; D remains unclear. In germline, CDR1 is SGHAT, CDR2 FQNNGV. The CDR3 runs to 15 residues. The V and J ends lost 4 bases and 8 bases respectively, with 20 bases between them. Here the CDR3 reads CASSYPLSPLGGYTF. Written as DNA, the CDR3 is TGTGCCAGCAGCTACCCTTTGAGCCCCCTCGGGGGCTACACCTTC.

This clonotype occurred a few times. The rearrangement joins TRBV12-3 or TRBV12-4 to TRBJ1-6, with 7 bases fitting TRBD1. After removal of 3 bases from V and 6 bases from J, the junction contained 2 bases not matched to a gene. This CDR3 is 14 amino acids long. The CDR3 coding sequence is TGTGCCAGCAGTTTTAACAGGGGTAATTCACCCCTCCACTTT. This codes for CASSFNRGNSPLHF.

The rearrangement joins TRBV7-8 to TRBJ2-2; D is ambiguous. This CDR3 has 15 amino acids. In germline, CDR1 is SGHVS, CDR2 FQNEAQ. V lost 4 bases and J lost 0, with 9 bases in between. The CDR3: CASSSNRTNTGELFF. CDR3 nucleotides: TGTGCCAGCAGCTCTAACAGAACGAACACCGGGGAGCTGTTTTTT.

V and J are TRBV15 and TRBJ1-6, with D tentatively TRBD1 (5 bases). V was clipped by 5 bases and J by 6 bases, with 14 bases between them. The CDR3 spans 15 residues. Germline CDR1 LNHNV, CDR2 YYDKDF (reference sequence). CDR3 residues: CATSAGPVGNSPLHF. DNA of the CDR3: TGTGCCACCAGCGCGGGACCGGTCGGTAATTCACCCCTCCACTTT.

The J gene is TRBJ1-1, the V gene TRBV7-9, with 7 positions matching TRBD1. V gave up 5 bases and J gave up 5 bases; unmatched junction bases: 14. This CDR3 is built from 16 residues. From germline, CDR1 is SEHNR and CDR2 FQNEAQ (reference sequence). The DNA for the CDR3 is TGTGCCAGCAGCCCTCGGACAGGCAGACGGAAGACTGAAGCTTTCTTT. It codes for CASSPRTGRRKTEAFF.

This clonotype was seen repeatedly, ten times or more. V is TRBV7-8 and J is TRBJ2-7; TRBD2 agrees at 9 bases. CDR3 length equals 14 residues. The V segment lost 4 bases and the J segment 7 bases; nucleotides outside the gene matches: 8. Per germline, CDR1 SGHVS and CDR2 FQNEAQ. CDR3 protein: CASSSQGTSREQYF. CDR3 coding DNA: TGTGCCAGCAGCTCCCAGGGGACTAGCCGGGAGCAGTACTTC.

This clonotype was recorded many times. The genes are TRBV6-6 and TRBJ2-1; 8 bases fit TRBD1. The germline V gene encodes CDR1 MNHNY and CDR2 SVGAGI (reference sequence). With 5 bases clipped from V and 5 bases from J, the junction kept 8 bases outside the gene matches. This CDR3 is 15 amino acids long. CDR3 residues: CASSGWETGDNEQFF. The CDR3 DNA follows: TGTGCCAGCAGTGGTTGGGAGACAGGGGACAATGAGCAGTTCTTC.

This clonotype was observed many times. DNA of the CDR3: TGTGCCAGCAGCTTCTTCGGGACAGGAATGAACACTGAAGCTTTCTTT. Protein sequence: CASSFFGTGMNTEAFF. The chain is built from TRBV7-8 and TRBJ1-1; TRBD1 aligns across 8 bases. CDR3 length equals 16 residues. Germline V gene sequence: CDR1 SGHVS, CDR2 FQNEAQ. The V and J ends lost 3 bases and 0 bases, in that order; junction bases with no gene match: 6.

In this sample, this clonotype turned up a few times. This sequence joins TRBV6-6 and TRBJ1-1; D call uncertain. Germline CDR1 MNHNY, CDR2 SVGAGI (reference sequence). This CDR3 has 13 amino acids. Trimming shortened V by 8 bases and J by 6 bases, and 16 bases separated the two germline ends. The CDR3 DNA sequence: TGTGCCAGCGTCGAGAGGATTGGCGCTGAAGCTTTCTTT. Its protein product is CASVERIGAEAFF.

With respect to this clonotype: Because the CDR3 is missing its conserved closing phenylalanine or tryptophan, this is likely a read error. The genes are TRBV7-2 and TRBJ1-4; D unclear. V gave up 8 bases and J gave up 0 bases, with 10 bases separating them. Germline values: CDR1 SGHTA, CDR2 FQGNSA. The CDR3 spans 14 residues. The CDR3 nucleotides read TGTGCCAGCGGAACGGCCGCAACTAATGAAAAACTGTTTTTG. Residues: CASGTAATNEKLFL.

This clonotype was picked up a small number of times. The chain has TRBV4-2 and TRBJ1-1; D perhaps matches TRBD1 (6 bases). Trimming took off 1 base at V and 10 bases at J, with 10 bases between the two ends. There are 12 residues in the CDR3. Germline CDR1 is LGHNA and CDR2 is YNFKEQ. CDR3 sequence (DNA): TGTGCCAGCAGCCAAGGGACAGCCTTAGCTTTCTTT. Residues: CASSQGTALAFF.

J is TRBJ1-1 and V is TRBV28, with unresolved D. This CDR3 spans 15 amino acids. Trimming stripped 6 bases from V and 1 base from J, with 15 bases between. From germline, CDR1 is MDHEN and CDR2 SYDVKM. For the CDR3, the DNA is TGTGCCAGCAGCGTCCTAGGGCCGGGGAACACTGAAGCTTTCTTT. Its translation is CASSVLGPGNTEAFF.

The genes are TRBV2 and TRBJ1-2; D may be TRBD1 (6 bases). The germline V and J ends were trimmed by 4 bases and 7 bases, with 22 bases remaining between them. This CDR3 comprises 16 residues. The germline V gene encodes CDR1 SNHLY and CDR2 FYNNEI. CDR3 nucleotide sequence: TGTGCCAGCAGTGCCGGGACAAAGACGGGTCTCGGTGGCTACACCTTC. It specifies CASSAGTKTGLGGYTF.

J is TRBJ2-7 and V is TRBV27; D is unclear. From germline, CDR1 is MNHEY and CDR2 SMNVEV (reference sequence). There are 15 residues in the CDR3. V was pared by 0 bases and J by 3 bases, with 12 bases between. Here the CDR3 reads CASSLSVPLFYEQYF. The CDR3 DNA reads as TGTGCCAGCAGTTTATCGGTTCCTCTATTCTACGAGCAGTACTTC.

Notes on this clonotype: At one end, the junction sequence differs from germline, possibly due to a read error. The rearrangement links TRBV27 to TRBJ2-7; 9 nucleotides match TRBD2. Germline assignment: CDR1 MNHEY and CDR2 SMNVEV (reference sequence). The CDR3 has 15 residues. Written as DNA, the CDR3 is TGTGCCATCAGTTTAAGAGCGGGAGGAGGGTCCGAGCAGTACTTC. As protein: CAISLRAGGGSEQYF.

V is TRBV5-6 and J is TRBJ2-2; D unclear. V was clipped by 1 base and J by 3 bases, with 7 bases between them. The CDR3 runs 14 residues. Germline V CDR1 and CDR2: SGHDT, YYEEEE. Here the CDR3 DNA reads TGTGCCAGCAGCTTGAGAAGTTACACCGGGGAGCTGTTTTTT. Its translation is CASSLRSYTGELFF. The entire variable domain, with the rest obtained from reference TRBV5-6 and TRBJ2-2, is as follows: DAGVTQSPTHLIKTRGQQVTLRCSPKSGHDTVSWYQQALGQGPQFIFQYYEEEERQRGNFPDRFSGHQFPNYSSELNVNALLLGDSALYLCASSLRSYTGELFFGEGSRLTVL.

There are a few counts of this clonotype. The chain employs TRBV27 and TRBJ1-1, with TRBD1 matching 7 bases. Looked up from germline, CDR1 is MNHEY and CDR2 is SMNVEV (reference sequence). After removal of 6 bases from V and 3 bases from J, the junction contained 4 bases not matched to a gene. The CDR3 has 13 amino acids. CDR3 sequence: CASRPGGHTEAFF. The CDR3 bases are TGTGCCAGCAGGCCAGGGGGTCACACTGAAGCTTTCTTT.

The chain employs TRBV19 and TRBJ2-6; 8 bases agree with TRBD2. The CDR3 contains 18 residues. Per the germline V gene, CDR1 is LNHDA and CDR2 is SQIVND (reference sequence). V was clipped by 5 bases and J by 4 bases; unmatched bases: 13. Here the CDR3 DNA reads TGTGCCAGTAGTCTTCCGGGACTAGTGGGTTCGGGGGCCAACGTCCTGACTTTC. Translated, it gives CASSLPGLVGSGANVLTF.

The chain is built from TRBV4-2 and TRBJ2-1, with a weak D call TRBD2 (6 bases). Looked up from germline, CDR1 is LGHNA and CDR2 is YNFKEQ. The germline V and J ends were trimmed by 2 bases and 0 bases, with 14 bases remaining between them. The CDR3 totals 17 residues. This chain's CDR3 is CASSQKHSGSSYNEQFF. The CDR3 nucleotides read TGTGCCAGCAGCCAAAAACATAGCGGTAGCTCCTACAATGAGCAGTTCTTC.

This clonotype has a handful of counts. The J gene is TRBJ1-1, the V gene TRBV27; no clear D. Germline V gives CDR1 MNHEY, CDR2 SMNVEV (reference sequence). Between the trimmed V and J ends, which lost 6 bases and 2 bases, there was a span of 7 bases. The CDR3 runs to 12 residues. CDR3 coding DNA: TGTGCCAGCAGGTCAATAAACACTGAAGCTTTCTTT. This encodes CASRSINTEAFF.

CDR3 in amino acids: CASSPHGGEAFF. CDR3 sequence (DNA): TGTGCCAGCAGCCCCCACGGGGGCGAAGCTTTCTTT. The chain combines TRBV7-9 with TRBJ1-1; D perhaps matches TRBD1 (6 bases). CDR1 is SEHNR and CDR2 is FQNEAQ in the germline V gene (reference sequence). The ends were cut back, 5 bases at V and 8 bases at J, with 12 bases in the middle. CDR3 size: 12 residues.

The chain couples TRBV5-4 to TRBJ2-5; D might be TRBD2 (5 bases). V was clipped by 7 bases and J by 2 bases, with 12 bases between them. CDR1 and CDR2 from the germline V gene are SGHNT and YYREEE (reference sequence). The length of the CDR3 is 13 residues. The CDR3 here is CASATRDQETQYF. The CDR3 bases are TGTGCCAGCGCCACCCGGGATCAAGAGACCCAGTACTTC.